This TCR beta chain was identified in a study of shared clonotypes between healthy human individuals. All donors were Caucasian adults living in Nashville, Tennessee. Trimming took off 6 bases at V and 5 bases at J, with 10 bases between the two ends. Germline CDR1 and CDR2: DFQATT and SNEGSKA (reference sequence). The CDR3 extends over 11 amino acids. Every subset's genomic DNA went evenly onto several immunoSEQ plates. The authors' processing: As immunoSEQ supplied junction-only sequences (without quality scores), filtering differed. Repertoires were generated with immunoSEQ multiplex PCR, while TCRdb's copy carries only in-frame clones and drops some. The V and J calls and clone size are taken from that table; D and trimming were inferred from the DNA. The table includes a few million clones, 85% to 95% detected once. To note about this clone: The target antigen is unknown.

Study-level results: Genetic and exposure-history diversity was limited by the few donors.

This sequence joins TRBV20-1 and TRBJ1-2; D remains ambiguous. Sequencing used naive CD4+ T cells from PBMCs. Sample subset: CD45RA+ positively selected. This sequence originates from a man younger than 30 in good health. Some clones in this sample may be carry-over from other donors' samples. CDR3 nucleotides: TGCAGTGCACGCACCACTTATGGCTACACCTTC. This sequence encodes CSARTTYGYTF.